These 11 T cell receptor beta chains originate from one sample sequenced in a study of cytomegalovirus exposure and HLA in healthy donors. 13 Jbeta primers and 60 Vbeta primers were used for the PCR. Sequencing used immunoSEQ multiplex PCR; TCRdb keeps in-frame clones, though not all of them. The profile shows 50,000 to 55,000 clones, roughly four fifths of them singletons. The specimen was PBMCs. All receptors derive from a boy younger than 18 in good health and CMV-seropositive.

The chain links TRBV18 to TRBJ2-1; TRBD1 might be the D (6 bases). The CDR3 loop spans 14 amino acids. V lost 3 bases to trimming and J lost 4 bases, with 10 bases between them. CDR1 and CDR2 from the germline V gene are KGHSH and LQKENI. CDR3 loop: CASSPRQEYNEQFF. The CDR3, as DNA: TGTGCCAGCTCACCCAGACAGGAGTACAATGAGCAGTTCTTC.

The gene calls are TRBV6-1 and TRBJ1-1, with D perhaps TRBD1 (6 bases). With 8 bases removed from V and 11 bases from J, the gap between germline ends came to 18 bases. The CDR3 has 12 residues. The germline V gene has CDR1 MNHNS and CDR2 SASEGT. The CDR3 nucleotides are TGTGCCAGCCGAACAGGGTATCTTACGGCTTTCTTT. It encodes CASRTGYLTAFF.

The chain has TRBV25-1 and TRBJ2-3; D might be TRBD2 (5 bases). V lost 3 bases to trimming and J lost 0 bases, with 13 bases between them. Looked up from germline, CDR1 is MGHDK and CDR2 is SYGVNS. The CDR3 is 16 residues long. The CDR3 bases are TGTGCCAGCAGTGAGTATCCTCGGGGAAGCACAGATACGCAGTATTTT. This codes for CASSEYPRGSTDTQYF.

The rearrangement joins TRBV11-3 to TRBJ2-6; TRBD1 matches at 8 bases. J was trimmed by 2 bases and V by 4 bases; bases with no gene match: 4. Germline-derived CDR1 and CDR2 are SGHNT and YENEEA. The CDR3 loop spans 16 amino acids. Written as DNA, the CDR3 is TGTGCCAGCAGCTATGGACAGGGTGCTGGGGCCAACGTCCTGACTTTC. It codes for CASSYGQGAGANVLTF. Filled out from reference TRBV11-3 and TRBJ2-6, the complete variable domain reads EAGVVQSPRYKIIEKKQPVAFWCNPISGHNTLYWYLQNLGQGPELLIRYENEEAVDDSQLPKDRFSAERLKGVDSTLKIQPAELGDSAVYLCASSYGQGAGANVLTFGAGSRLTVL.

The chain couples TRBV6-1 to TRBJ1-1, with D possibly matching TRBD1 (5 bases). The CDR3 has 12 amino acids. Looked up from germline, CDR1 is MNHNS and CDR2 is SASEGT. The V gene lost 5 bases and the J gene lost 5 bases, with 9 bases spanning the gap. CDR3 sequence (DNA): TGTGCCAGCAGTTCCAGGGTTACTGAAGCTTTCTTT. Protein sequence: CASSSRVTEAFF.

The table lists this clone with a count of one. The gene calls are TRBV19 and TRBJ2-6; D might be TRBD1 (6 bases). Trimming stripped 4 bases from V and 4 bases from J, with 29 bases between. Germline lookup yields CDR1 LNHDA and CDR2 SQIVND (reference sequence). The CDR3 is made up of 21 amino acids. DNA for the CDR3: TGTGCCAGTAGTACCCTCCGCCCGACAGGAACGCTTAGGGGGGGGGCCAACGTCCTGACTTTC. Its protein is CASSTLRPTGTLRGGANVLTF.

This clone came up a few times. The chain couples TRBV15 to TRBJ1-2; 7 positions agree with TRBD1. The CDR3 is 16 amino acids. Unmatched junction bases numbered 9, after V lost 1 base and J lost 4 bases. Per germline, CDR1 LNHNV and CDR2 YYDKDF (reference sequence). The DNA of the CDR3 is TGTGCCACCAGCAGAGGAACCGAGCCAGGGGGCTATGGCTACACCTTC. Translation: CATSRGTEPGGYGYTF.

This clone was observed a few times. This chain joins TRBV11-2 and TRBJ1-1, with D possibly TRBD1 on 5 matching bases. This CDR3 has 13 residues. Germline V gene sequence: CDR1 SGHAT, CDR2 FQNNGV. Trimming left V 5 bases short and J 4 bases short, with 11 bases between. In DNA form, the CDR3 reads TGTGCCAGCAGCAGCGACAGCCCCACTGAAGCTTTCTTT. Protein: CASSSDSPTEAFF.

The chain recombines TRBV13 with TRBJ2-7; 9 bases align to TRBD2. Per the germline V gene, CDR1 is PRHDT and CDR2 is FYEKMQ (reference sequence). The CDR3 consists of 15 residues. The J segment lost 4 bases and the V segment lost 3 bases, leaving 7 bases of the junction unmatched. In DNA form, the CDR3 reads TGTGCCAGCAGCTTTCGGAGCAGCGGGGGGTACGAGCAGTACTTC. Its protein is CASSFRSSGGYEQYF.

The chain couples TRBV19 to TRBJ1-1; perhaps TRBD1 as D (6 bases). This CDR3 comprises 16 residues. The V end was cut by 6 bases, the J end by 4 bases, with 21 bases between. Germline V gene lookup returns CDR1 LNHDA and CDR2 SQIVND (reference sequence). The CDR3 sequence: CASSKTSGGLGTEAFF. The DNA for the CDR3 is TGTGCCAGTAGCAAAACCTCGGGGGGCCTGGGCACTGAAGCTTTCTTT.

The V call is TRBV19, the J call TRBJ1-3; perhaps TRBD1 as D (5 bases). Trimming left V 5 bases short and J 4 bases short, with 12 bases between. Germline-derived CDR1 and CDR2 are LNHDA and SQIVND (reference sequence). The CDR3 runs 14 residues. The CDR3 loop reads CASSVGGSGNTIYF. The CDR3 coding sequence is TGTGCCAGTAGTGTCGGGGGTTCCGGAAACACCATATATTTT.